The 24 T cell receptor beta chains below were found in one sample sequenced in a study of blood T cell repertoires in COVID-19. Profiled with immunoSEQ multiplex PCR; TCRdb holds only in-frame clones, not every one. The table includes roughly 130,000 clones, more than 75% detected once. Sequences were obtained from peripheral blood. The receptors come from a man older than 75 with acute or convalescent COVID-19.

This chain connects TRBV6-2 or TRBV6-3 to TRBJ2-2, with a weak D call TRBD1 (6 bases). The CDR3 consists of 15 residues. The germline CDR1 and CDR2 sequences are MNHEY and SVGEGT. V was pared by 5 bases and J by 4 bases, with 14 bases between. The CDR3 loop is CASSTQGRITGELFF. The CDR3 DNA follows: TGTGCCAGCAGTACACAGGGTAGAATCACCGGGGAGCTGTTTTTT.

The genes are TRBV19 and TRBJ1-5, with TRBD1 as a possible D gene (6 bases). The CDR3 runs 13 residues. CDR1 and CDR2 from the germline V gene are LNHDA and SQIVND (reference sequence). V was cut by 4 bases and J by 2 bases, with 6 bases left in between. CDR3 coding DNA: TGTGCCAGTAGTAAGGGGGGCAATCAGCCCCAGCATTTT. It specifies CASSKGGNQPQHF. Full variable domain (outside the CDR3, taken from reference TRBV19 and TRBJ1-5): DGGITQSPKYLFRKEGQNVTLSCEQNLNHDAMYWYRQDPGQGLRLIYYSQIVNDFQKGDIAEGYSVSREKKESFPLTVTSAQKNPTAFYLCASSKGGNQPQHFGDGTRLSIL.

Only one count was recorded for this clone. The V call is TRBV19, the J call TRBJ2-7; 7 nucleotides line up with TRBD2. Losses at the gene ends were 4 bases for V and 7 bases for J; bases not matched to a gene: 19. Germline CDR1 and CDR2: LNHDA and SQIVND (reference sequence). CDR3 length: 17 residues. The CDR3 loop is CASSKLAFSSGGGEQYF. For the CDR3, the DNA is TGTGCCAGTAGTAAACTAGCGTTTTCCTCAGGAGGTGGGGAGCAGTACTTC.

The chain is built from TRBV2 and TRBJ2-1; 11 bases are a match to TRBD2. The CDR3 consists of 13 residues. Germline CDR1 reads SNHLY; CDR2 reads FYNNEI. J was trimmed by 7 bases and V by 7 bases; bases with no gene match: 3. The CDR3 loop reads CASKPSGGNEQFF. DNA of the CDR3: TGTGCCAGCAAGCCTAGCGGGGGGAATGAGCAGTTCTTC.

The chain has TRBV3-1 (or the pseudogene TRBV3-2) and TRBJ1-1, with unresolved D. V lost 3 bases to trimming and J lost 6 bases, with 8 bases between them. The germline gives CDR1 LGHDT, CDR2 YNNKEL (reference sequence). This CDR3 contains 12 residues. The CDR3 sequence is CASSHASPEAFF. As DNA, the CDR3 is TGTGCCAGCAGCCATGCGAGCCCTGAAGCTTTCTTT.

This clone has only one observation. V is TRBV9 and J is TRBJ1-4, with 9 positions matching TRBD1. The V segment lost 4 bases and the J segment 7 bases; nucleotides outside the gene matches: 5. The CDR3 covers 14 residues. Germline V gene data show CDR1 as SGDLS and CDR2 as YYNGEE. CDR3 nucleotides: TGTGCCAGCAGCAGCGGGACAGGGTTTGAAAAACTGTTTTTT. This encodes CASSSGTGFEKLFF.

The V call is TRBV5-5, the J call TRBJ2-7; 7 bases map to TRBD1. The CDR3 totals 13 residues. Germline CDR1 reads SGHKS; CDR2 reads YYEKEE (reference sequence). The junction had 2 bases not matched to a gene; V was cut back by 4 bases and J by 1 base. In nucleotides, the CDR3 is TGTGCCAGCAGCATACAGGGGTCCTACGAGCAGTACTTC. This encodes CASSIQGSYEQYF.

The chain has TRBV5-6 and TRBJ2-2; 10 bases align to TRBD2. This CDR3 has 18 residues. The germline CDR1 and CDR2 sequences are SGHDT and YYEEEE. The V gene end was trimmed by 0 bases and the J gene end by 5 bases; junction bases not matched to a gene: 10. The CDR3 region has the DNA TGTGCCAGCAGCTTGGCGGCTAGCGGGGGCCCCCCTACCGGGGAGCTGTTTTTT. Translating gives CASSLAASGGPPTGELFF.

The rearrangement uses TRBV27 and TRBJ1-2; a weak D match, TRBD1 (6 bases). V shed 4 bases and J shed 6 bases, with 18 bases lying between them. The V gene's germline CDR1 is MNHEY and CDR2 SMNVEV (reference sequence). The CDR3 runs to 15 residues. The chain's CDR3 is CASSSTGLLLDGYTF. The CDR3 coding sequence is TGTGCCAGCAGTTCAACAGGGCTTCTTCTTGATGGCTACACCTTC.

The rearrangement uses TRBV3-1 (or the pseudogene TRBV3-2) and TRBJ2-5, with D possibly matching TRBD2 (5 bases). V gave up 0 bases and J gave up 5 bases, with 19 bases separating them. The CDR3 spans 17 residues. Germline CDR1 and CDR2: LGHDT and YNNKEL (reference sequence). The CDR3, as DNA: TGTGCCAGCAGCCAAGATCTCGGGGTACGGAGTAGGGAGACCCAGTACTTC. It yields the protein CASSQDLGVRSRETQYF.

The chain uses TRBV7-2 and TRBJ1-1, with D uncertain. The germline CDR1 and CDR2 sequences are SGHTA and FQGNSA. The CDR3 runs to 14 residues. The germline V and J ends were trimmed by 4 bases and 0 bases, with 9 bases remaining between them. CDR3 loop: CASSSRDVNTEAFF. The CDR3 DNA reads TGTGCCAGCAGCTCGAGAGATGTGAACACTGAAGCTTTCTTT.

This chain joins TRBV4-1 and TRBJ1-1; D call uncertain. The CDR3 runs to 13 residues. Germline values: CDR1 MGHRA, CDR2 YSYEKL. V lost 1 base to trimming and J lost 1 base, with 4 bases between them. In DNA, the CDR3 is TGCGCCAGCAGCCAAGCCAGGAACACTGAAGCTTTCTTT. Translation gives CASSQARNTEAFF.

The V gene is TRBV7-2, the J gene TRBJ2-2; possible D gene TRBD1, 5 bases. The length of the CDR3 is 15 residues. Germline V gives CDR1 SGHTA, CDR2 FQGNSA. V was trimmed by 5 bases and J by 3 bases, leaving 13 bases between them. The CDR3 is CASSPRTPYTGELFF. The CDR3 DNA follows: TGTGCCAGCAGCCCCCGGACACCTTACACCGGGGAGCTGTTTTTT.

The rearrangement uses TRBV2 and TRBJ2-5; D is undetermined. The CDR3 totals 14 residues. Trimming removed 3 bases at V and 2 bases at J, with 10 bases between. Germline lookup yields CDR1 SNHLY and CDR2 FYNNEI. The CDR3 protein is CASSDFTVQETQYF. The CDR3 DNA is TGTGCCAGCAGTGATTTCACAGTTCAAGAGACCCAGTACTTC.

The rearrangement links TRBV5-1 to TRBJ2-6; D unresolved. Trimming left V 1 base short and J 2 bases short, with 4 bases between. Germline lookup yields CDR1 SGHRS and CDR2 YFSETQ. The CDR3 contains 14 residues. Written as DNA, the CDR3 is TGCGCCAGCAGCTTGACACCTGGGGCCAACGTCCTGACTTTC. It encodes CASSLTPGANVLTF.

The chain combines TRBV3-1 (or the pseudogene TRBV3-2) with TRBJ1-5, with D tentatively TRBD1 (5 bases). The V gene lost 1 base and the J gene lost 6 bases, with 10 bases spanning the gap. The CDR3 is 14 amino acids. The germline V gene has CDR1 LGHDT and CDR2 YNNKEL (reference sequence). The CDR3 nucleotides read TGTGCCAGCAGCCAAGCGCGGGGCGGTCAGCCCCAGCATTTT. Its translation is CASSQARGGQPQHF.

The chain links TRBV6-2 or TRBV6-3 to TRBJ1-3; maybe TRBD1 (6 bases). The germline V gene encodes CDR1 MNHEY and CDR2 SVGEGT. Trimming removed 2 bases from V and 1 base from J, with 15 bases in between. CDR3 length equals 17 residues. CDR3 sequence: CASSYPQGSKSGNTIYF. The CDR3 region has the DNA TGTGCCAGCAGTTACCCACAGGGTTCGAAGTCTGGAAACACCATATATTTT.

The rearrangement joins TRBV6-4 to TRBJ2-2; D is unclear. V was clipped by 4 bases and J by 2 bases, with 8 bases between them. Germline values: CDR1 MRHNA, CDR2 SNTAGT. CDR3 length equals 14 residues. This CDR3 reads CASSGAFNTGELFF. CDR3 DNA: TGTGCCAGCAGTGGAGCATTCAACACCGGGGAGCTGTTTTTT.

This clone was counted between two and nine times. The chain joins TRBV30 to TRBJ1-3; the D is unclear. CDR1 and CDR2 from the germline V gene are GTSNPN and SVGIG (reference sequence). The CDR3 sequence is 12 residues long. V gave up 4 bases and J gave up 3 bases, with 7 bases separating them. As DNA, the CDR3 is TGTGCCTGGAAACACCTTGGAAACACCATATATTTT. This codes for CAWKHLGNTIYF.

The chain uses TRBV5-1 and TRBJ1-2, with D possibly TRBD1 on 6 matching bases. The germline V gene encodes CDR1 SGHRS and CDR2 YFSETQ. The CDR3 runs to 13 residues. Trimming cost V 5 bases and J 1 base, with 9 bases left between them. CDR3 coding DNA: TGCGCCAGCAGGGACAGAATTAACTATGGCTACACCTTC. Residues: CASRDRINYGYTF.

J is TRBJ2-2 and V is TRBV7-8, with D hard to call. The V end lost 1 base, the J end lost 5 bases, and 14 bases lay between the germline ends. CDR3 length equals 16 residues. Germline-derived CDR1 and CDR2 are SGHVS and FQNEAQ. The CDR3 here is CASSLGSSLVTGELFF. CDR3 DNA: TGTGCCAGCAGCTTAGGGAGTAGTCTCGTGACCGGGGAGCTGTTTTTT.

This clone was picked up a small number of times. The chain carries TRBV3-1 (or the pseudogene TRBV3-2) and TRBJ1-4, with a tentative D call TRBD1 (6 bases). V was clipped by 0 bases and J by 2 bases, with 25 bases between them. Germline values: CDR1 LGHDT, CDR2 YNNKEL (reference sequence). The CDR3 contains 21 residues. The CDR3 here is CASSQDYIFASQGWTNEKLFF. DNA of the CDR3: TGTGCCAGCAGCCAAGATTATATATTCGCCAGCCAGGGGTGGACTAATGAAAAACTGTTTTTT.

This clone was seen many times. The gene calls are TRBV4-2 and TRBJ1-6; D is unresolved. CDR1 is LGHNA, CDR2 YNFKEQ, per germline. Between the trimmed V and J ends, which lost 1 base and 6 bases, there was a span of 10 bases. CDR3 size: 15 residues. CDR3 residues: CASSQGGIGNSPLHF. CDR3 DNA: TGTGCCAGCAGCCAAGGAGGGATCGGTAATTCACCCCTCCACTTT.

The chain couples TRBV4-3 to TRBJ1-6; TRBD1 is a possible D gene (5 bases). Germline V lookup: CDR1 LGHNA, CDR2 YSLEER. CDR3 size: 16 residues. The germline V and J ends were trimmed by 0 bases and 9 bases, with 15 bases remaining between them. In DNA form, the CDR3 reads TGCGCCAGCAGCCAAGAGTCAGAGGACATTACTTCACCCCTCCACTTT. As protein: CASSQESEDITSPLHF.